This T cell receptor beta chain was recovered during a study of PD-1 blockade in classical Hodgkin lymphoma. With regard to this clone: What it binds is not known.

Study-level points and caveats: Before treatment, TCR diversity in newly diagnosed patients was reportedly lower than in healthy donors.

There was relapse after autologous stem cell transplantation in every patient, and there was variation in brentuximab vedotin exposure. The repertoire was sequenced with immunoSEQ multiplex PCR; TCRdb's copy has only in-frame clones and lacks some. The table shows about 97,000 clones, with around nine tenths occurring only once. The sequence was obtained from a human donor with classical Hodgkin lymphoma. Material: peripheral blood mononuclear cells (PBMCs), obtained before the second cycle of nivolumab.

The CDR3 DNA sequence: TGTGCCAGCAGTTCGATGAACACTGAAGCTTTCTTT. This codes for CASSSMNTEAFF. The V gene is TRBV6-5, the J gene TRBJ1-1; D is undetermined. CDR3 length: 12 amino acids. With 4 bases removed from V and 0 bases from J, the gap between germline ends came to 3 bases. The germline V gene has CDR1 MNHEY and CDR2 SVGAGI.